This TCR beta chain stems from a study of human T cells and chemical hapten exposure. As for the study in general: Upper back patch tests used 0.01% DPC, scored after 6 days.

This clonotype was counted only a few times. Unique molecular identifiers were attached to individual cDNA molecules during library preparation. TCRdb fed the RACE reads into MiXCR, producing one record per CDR3 protein. This sample has some 110,000 distinct CDR3 sequences; 10% to 15% occur once, and the top ten carry 1.6%. Germline loops: CDR1 SGHVS, CDR2 FNYEAQ. The CDR3 is 13 amino acids. Trimming removed 6 bases from V and 2 bases from J; junction bases left unmatched: 3. Regarding time point: pre-sensitization, week 0. As to treatment: therapeutic diphenylcyclopropenone sensitization with weekly scalp DPC.

This TCR was recovered from a woman aged 45-65 years with alopecia areata. Some clones in this sample may be carry-over from other donors' samples. The source material was whole blood, sampled in connection with sensitization to the hapten diphenylcyclopropenone (DPC). This chain links TRBV7-6 with TRBJ2-7; TRBD1 matches at 8 bases. CDR3 nucleotides: TGTGCCAGCAGTTGGGGACAGGCCTACGAGCAGTACTTC. This codes for CASSWGQAYEQYF.